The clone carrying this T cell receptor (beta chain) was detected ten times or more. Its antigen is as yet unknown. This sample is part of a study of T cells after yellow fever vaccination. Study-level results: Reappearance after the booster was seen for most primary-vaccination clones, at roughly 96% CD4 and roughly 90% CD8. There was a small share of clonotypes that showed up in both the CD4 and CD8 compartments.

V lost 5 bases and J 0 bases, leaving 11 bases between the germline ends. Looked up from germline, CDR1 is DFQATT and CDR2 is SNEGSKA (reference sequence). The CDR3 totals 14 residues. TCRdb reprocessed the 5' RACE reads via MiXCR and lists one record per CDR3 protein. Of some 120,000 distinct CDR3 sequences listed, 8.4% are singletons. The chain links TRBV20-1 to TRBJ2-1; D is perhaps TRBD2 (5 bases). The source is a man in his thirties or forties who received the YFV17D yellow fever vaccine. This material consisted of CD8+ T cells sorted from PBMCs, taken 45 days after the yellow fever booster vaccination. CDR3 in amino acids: CSAGRVISYNEQFF. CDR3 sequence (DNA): TGCAGTGCTGGGCGGGTGATCTCCTACAATGAGCAGTTCTTC.